This T cell receptor beta chain came from a study of post-analysis software for immune sequencing data. Findings and limits, study-wide: TRBV5-6, TRBV5-1 and TRBV20-1 were among roughly five TRBV segments more frequent in patients than controls.

This clonotype has a handful of counts. What it recognizes is unknown. The authors incorporated unique molecular identifiers into the TCR beta cDNA libraries. MiXCR was run by TCRdb on the PCR reads, yielding one entry per CDR3 protein. This table holds under 650,000 distinct CDR3 sequences, roughly 46% found once. This CDR3 contains 12 residues. Germline V gene sequence: CDR1 SEHNR, CDR2 FQNEAQ (reference sequence). V gave up 1 base and J gave up 11 bases, with 11 bases separating them. Sequenced sample: blood. The receptor was derived from a girl aged 10 to 17 with multiple sclerosis. The V gene is TRBV7-9, the J gene TRBJ1-1; the D is unclear. The CDR3 protein is CASSLEPTGAFF. CDR3 coding DNA: TGTGCCAGCAGCTTAGAGCCGACTGGGGCTTTCTTT.